One sample yielded the 31 T cell receptor beta chains listed below, sequenced in a study of blood T cell repertoires in COVID-19. Using immunoSEQ multiplex PCR, the repertoire was profiled, and TCRdb retains in-frame clones only, with some absent. Of some 76,000 clones listed, approximately 80% are singletons. Sequenced sample: peripheral blood. These TCRs come from a woman in her fifties or sixties with acute or convalescent COVID-19.

This chain links TRBV5-6 with TRBJ2-5, with D possibly TRBD1 on 5 matching bases. The CDR3 extends over 13 amino acids. Germline CDR1 is SGHDT and CDR2 is YYEEEE. The V and J ends lost 0 bases and 9 bases respectively, with 12 bases between them. The CDR3 DNA follows: TGTGCCAGCAGCTTGGGGGGCGAATCGCCCCAGTACTTC. Amino acid sequence: CASSLGGESPQYF.

The chain carries TRBV7-2 and TRBJ1-5, with 7 bases that match TRBD1. This CDR3 is 15 amino acids long. Germline V gives CDR1 SGHTA, CDR2 FQGNSA. The V segment lost 2 bases and the J segment 7 bases; nucleotides outside the gene matches: 8. CDR3 DNA sequence: TGTGCCAGCAGCTTACCTAGGGGGCCCAAGCAGCCCCAGCATTTT. It yields the protein CASSLPRGPKQPQHF.

The genes are TRBV3-1 (or the pseudogene TRBV3-2) and TRBJ1-1; 7 bases line up with TRBD1. The CDR3 has 14 amino acids. Germline V gives CDR1 LGHDT, CDR2 YNNKEL (reference sequence). Losses at the gene ends were 4 bases for V and 2 bases for J; bases not matched to a gene: 4. As DNA, the CDR3 is TGTGCCAGCAGCCCCCGGGACAGCAACACTGAAGCTTTCTTT. Amino acids: CASSPRDSNTEAFF.

This chain joins TRBV27 and TRBJ2-7; D might be TRBD2 (6 bases). Per the germline V gene, CDR1 is MNHEY and CDR2 is SMNVEV (reference sequence). With 2 bases removed from V and 2 bases from J, the gap between germline ends came to 13 bases. The CDR3 contains 15 residues. CDR3 coding DNA: TGTGCCAGCAGTTTAAAGTTGGCGGGGACCTACGAGCAGTACTTC. This gives the protein CASSLKLAGTYEQYF.

The rearrangement links TRBV2 to TRBJ2-1; TRBD2 agrees at 11 bases. CDR3 size: 15 residues. CDR1 SNHLY and CDR2 FYNNEI come from the germline V gene. The V segment lost 7 bases and the J segment 8 bases; nucleotides outside the gene matches: 10. This chain's CDR3 is CASTEGLAGGDEQFF. CDR3 bases: TGTGCCAGCACCGAAGGACTAGCGGGCGGGGATGAGCAGTTCTTC.

The chain uses TRBV5-1 and TRBJ2-3, with 9 bases identical to TRBD1. The CDR3 length is 14 residues. Trimming cost V 4 bases and J 5 bases; bases outside gene matches: 5. Germline CDR1 and CDR2: SGHRS and YFSETQ. This CDR3 reads CASSRDRVGDTQYF. In DNA form, the CDR3 reads TGCGCCAGCAGCAGGGACAGGGTTGGAGATACGCAGTATTTT.

The V and J genes are TRBV28 and TRBJ1-1, with TRBD1 identical over 7 bases. The V gene's germline CDR1 is MDHEN and CDR2 SYDVKM. This CDR3 is 16 amino acids long. V shed 3 bases and J 1 base; nucleotides not matched to a gene: 8. The CDR3 sequence is CASSFNRGAGNTEAFF. The CDR3 bases are TGTGCCAGCAGTTTTAACAGGGGCGCAGGGAACACTGAAGCTTTCTTT.

This chain joins TRBV19 and TRBJ1-5, with D perhaps TRBD1 (6 bases). This CDR3 comprises 13 residues. V lost 4 bases to trimming and J lost 3 bases, with 7 bases between them. In germline, CDR1 is LNHDA, CDR2 SQIVND (reference sequence). CDR3 sequence: CASSRGHNQPQHF. The DNA of the CDR3 is TGTGCCAGTAGTAGGGGACACAATCAGCCCCAGCATTTT.

In this sample, this clone turned up once. The chain links TRBV5-4 to TRBJ1-5; 11 bases fit TRBD1. Germline loops: CDR1 SGHNT, CDR2 YYREEE (reference sequence). V lost 4 bases, J lost 6 bases, and 6 bases stayed unmatched. The CDR3 runs 15 residues. The CDR3: CASSASGTGGQPQHF. CDR3 nucleotides: TGTGCCAGCAGCGCGTCCGGGACAGGGGGTCAGCCCCAGCATTTT. Looking up the rest from reference TRBV5-4 and TRBJ1-5 gives the full variable domain: ETGVTQSPTHLIKTRGQQVTLRCSSQSGHNTVSWYQQALGQGPQFIFQYYREEENGRGNFPPRFSGLQFPNYSSELNVNALELDDSALYLCASSASGTGGQPQHFGDGTRLSIL.

The J gene is TRBJ2-7, the V gene TRBV5-6; D might be TRBD2 (5 bases). The CDR3 has 15 amino acids. The V end lost 4 bases, the J end lost 0 bases, and 14 bases lay between the germline ends. Germline CDR1 reads SGHDT; CDR2 reads YYEEEE. The CDR3 loop reads CASSVLGPSSYEQYV. CDR3 in DNA: TGTGCCAGCAGCGTACTAGGGCCGAGCTCCTACGAGCAGTACGTC.

The V and J genes are TRBV5-1 and TRBJ2-5; TRBD1 matches 9 bases. J was trimmed by 0 bases and V by 1 base; bases with no gene match: 7. CDR1 SGHRS and CDR2 YFSETQ come from the germline V gene. The CDR3 runs 17 residues. CDR3 in amino acids: CASSLNPTGGNQETQYF. The CDR3 nucleotides read TGCGCCAGCAGCTTGAACCCAACAGGGGGCAACCAAGAGACCCAGTACTTC.

This clone was recorded only once. In DNA, the CDR3 is TGTGCCAGCTCACCTACAGGGCAAAGGAACACTGAAGCTTTCTTT. Its translation: CASSPTGQRNTEAFF. The chain joins TRBV18 to TRBJ1-1; TRBD1 might be the D (6 bases). This CDR3 contains 15 residues. Germline assignment: CDR1 KGHSH and CDR2 LQKENI. Trimming took 3 bases from V and 1 from J, leaving 12 bases between them.

This chain joins TRBV3-1 (or the pseudogene TRBV3-2) and TRBJ1-1; D is uncertain. V was shortened by 1 base and J by 8 bases, with 8 bases between the two germline ends. This CDR3 contains 12 residues. CDR1 is LGHDT, CDR2 YNNKEL, per germline (reference sequence). The CDR3 DNA is TGTGCCAGCAGCCAAGGGGAGTTGGAAGCTTTCTTT. Translation gives CASSQGELEAFF.

The V gene is TRBV2, the J gene TRBJ2-4; the match to TRBD1 covers 7 bases. The V gene end was trimmed by 8 bases and the J gene end by 0 bases; junction bases not matched to a gene: 7. The CDR3 length is 15 residues. CDR1 and CDR2 (germline): SNHLY, FYNNEI. The CDR3 is CASGMGQLAKNIQYF. The CDR3 DNA reads TGTGCCAGCGGAATGGGACAGTTAGCCAAAAACATTCAGTACTTC.

Here the CDR3 DNA reads TGTGCCAGCAGTTACGATAAGGAGTCTGGGGCCAACGTCCTGACTTTC. Its translation: CASSYDKESGANVLTF. This rearrangement joins TRBV6-2 or TRBV6-3 to TRBJ2-6; D remains ambiguous. There are 16 residues in the CDR3. V was pared by 2 bases and J by 1 base, with 9 bases between. Germline V CDR1 and CDR2: MNHEY, SVGEGT.

The J gene is TRBJ1-2, the V gene TRBV7-9; 7 bases agree with TRBD1. Germline CDR1 reads SEHNR; CDR2 reads FQNEAQ (reference sequence). CDR3 length: 13 residues. V gave up 5 bases and J gave up 2 bases; unmatched junction bases: 2. In DNA form, the CDR3 reads TGTGCCAGCAGCGGAGGGGGCAACTATGGCTACACCTTC. This sequence encodes CASSGGGNYGYTF.

The chain links TRBV19 to TRBJ1-2, with 9 bases that match TRBD1. The CDR3 has 16 amino acids. The germline V gene has CDR1 LNHDA and CDR2 SQIVND (reference sequence). With 5 bases clipped from V and 7 bases from J, the junction kept 14 bases outside the gene matches. CDR3 amino acids: CASSSGDRGYIFGYTF. The DNA for the CDR3 is TGTGCCAGTAGTTCAGGAGACAGGGGGTATATCTTTGGCTACACCTTC.

This sequence joins TRBV29-1 and TRBJ2-3; tentative D call: TRBD1 (6 bases). V lost 4 bases, J lost 3 bases, and 11 bases lay in between. Germline CDR1 and CDR2: SQVTM and ANQGSEA. The CDR3 extends over 13 amino acids. The CDR3 here is CSVVRGRTDTQYF. Written as DNA, the CDR3 is TGCAGCGTTGTCAGGGGCCGGACAGATACGCAGTATTTT.

The chain has TRBV19 and TRBJ1-2; TRBD1 is a possible D gene (5 bases). V was pared by 7 bases and J by 1 base, with 16 bases between. The CDR3 sequence is 15 residues long. The germline V gene has CDR1 LNHDA and CDR2 SQIVND (reference sequence). This CDR3 is CASTRQGAYNYGYTF. The CDR3 DNA is TGTGCCAGTACCCGCCAAGGGGCCTATAACTATGGCTACACCTTC.

V is TRBV19 and J is TRBJ1-1, with D possibly being TRBD1 (6 bases). V lost 7 bases, J lost 6 bases, and 15 bases lay in between. Germline V gene sequence: CDR1 LNHDA, CDR2 SQIVND (reference sequence). The CDR3 totals 13 residues. As DNA, the CDR3 is TGTGCCAGTAAACTGACGGACAGCTCTGAAGCTTTCTTT. It codes for CASKLTDSSEAFF.

The J gene is TRBJ2-3, the V gene TRBV5-1, with TRBD2 matching 8 bases. The CDR3 is 16 residues long. With 0 bases clipped from V and 5 bases from J, the junction kept 8 bases outside the gene matches. Germline-derived CDR1 and CDR2 are SGHRS and YFSETQ. The CDR3 DNA sequence: TGCGCCAGCAGCTTGGACGGGCGGGGGGAAGGAGATACGCAGTATTTT. Protein sequence: CASSLDGRGEGDTQYF. Full variable domain (outside the CDR3, taken from reference TRBV5-1 and TRBJ2-3): KAGVTQTPRYLIKTRGQQVTLSCSPISGHRSVSWYQQTPGQGLQFLFEYFSETQRNKGNFPGRFSGRQFSNSRSEMNVSTLELGDSALYLCASSLDGRGEGDTQYFGPGTRLTVL.

This rearrangement joins TRBV7-9 to TRBJ1-6, with 9 bases aligning to TRBD1. The CDR3 contains 15 residues. The junction had 5 bases not matched to a gene; V was cut back by 1 base and J by 10 bases. Germline-derived CDR1 and CDR2 are SEHNR and FQNEAQ (reference sequence). The CDR3 nucleotides are TGTGCCAGCAGCTTAGGTGACAGGGGGGGATCACCCCTCCACTTT. It codes for CASSLGDRGGSPLHF.

The CDR3, as DNA: TGTGCCAGCAGCTTAGACACCAGGGGGACCCAGTACTTC. Protein sequence: CASSLDTRGTQYF. This chain joins TRBV7-9 and TRBJ2-5, with D perhaps TRBD1 (6 bases). Germline V gives CDR1 SEHNR, CDR2 FQNEAQ (reference sequence). V was clipped by 1 base and J by 7 bases, with 10 bases between them. The CDR3 sequence is 13 residues long.

The rearrangement joins TRBV7-2 to TRBJ1-4; 8 bases agree with TRBD1. Germline V lookup: CDR1 SGHTA, CDR2 FQGNSA. V lost 2 bases to trimming and J lost 8 bases; unmatched junction nucleotides: 1. The CDR3 spans 13 residues. DNA of the CDR3: TGTGCCAGCAGCTTAAGGGACAGGGAAAAACTGTTTTTT. This sequence encodes CASSLRDREKLFF.

The chain links TRBV5-4 to TRBJ1-3; 9 bases map to TRBD1. The length of the CDR3 is 16 residues. J gave up 0 bases and V 4 bases, and 5 bases lay outside the gene matches. CDR1 is SGHNT, CDR2 YYREEE, per germline (reference sequence). CDR3 region: CASSQGTGSSGNTIYF. In nucleotides, the CDR3 is TGTGCCAGCAGCCAGGGGACAGGGTCCTCTGGAAACACCATATATTTT.

V gene TRBV5-6 combines with J gene TRBJ1-2; 10 bases match TRBD1. Losses at the gene ends were 0 bases for V and 4 bases for J; bases not matched to a gene: 3. Germline CDR1 reads SGHDT; CDR2 reads YYEEEE. The CDR3 contains 15 residues. In nucleotides, the CDR3 is TGTGCCAGCAGCTTGGGACAGGGGGCTGGCTATGGCTACACCTTC. Protein product: CASSLGQGAGYGYTF.

The chain combines TRBV11-2 with TRBJ1-1, with 9 positions matching TRBD1. The junction had 6 bases not matched to a gene; V was cut back by 3 bases and J by 10 bases. The CDR3 totals 13 residues. From germline, CDR1 is SGHAT and CDR2 FQNNGV. CDR3 residues: CASSFDRGELAFF. CDR3 bases: TGTGCCAGCAGCTTCGACAGGGGGGAATTAGCTTTCTTT.

The chain employs TRBV29-1 and TRBJ1-2, with no clear D. Trimming removed 3 bases at V and 8 bases at J, with 16 bases between. CDR1 SQVTM and CDR2 ANQGSEA come from the germline V gene. CDR3 size: 13 residues. The CDR3 DNA follows: TGCAGCGTTGATTTGAGCGGGCAGCCCGGCTACACCTTC. It codes for CSVDLSGQPGYTF.

This clone was seen only a few times. J is TRBJ2-5 and V is TRBV4-1, with a possible D match to TRBD2 (5 bases). The CDR3 has 13 residues. V was cut by 3 bases and J by 2 bases, with 7 bases left in between. CDR1 is MGHRA and CDR2 is YSYEKL in the germline V gene. The CDR3 DNA reads TGCGCCAGCAGCCAGAGGGAGCAAGAGACCCAGTACTTC. Amino acids: CASSQREQETQYF.

The chain links TRBV5-1 to TRBJ2-7; TRBD2 is a possible D gene (6 bases). Germline assignment: CDR1 SGHRS and CDR2 YFSETQ. V dropped 4 bases and J dropped 2 bases, with 13 bases sitting between them. The CDR3 is 14 residues long. CDR3 sequence reads: CASSPYGGPYEQYF. CDR3 nucleotides: TGCGCCAGCAGCCCCTACGGGGGTCCCTACGAGCAGTACTTC.

The V call is TRBV6-5, the J call TRBJ1-2; D is perhaps TRBD1 (5 bases). Germline CDR1 reads MNHEY; CDR2 reads SVGAGI. The CDR3 totals 13 residues. V was clipped by 8 bases and J by 6 bases, with 16 bases between them. The CDR3 loop reads CASRRGKGDGYTF. CDR3 DNA sequence: TGTGCCAGCCGAAGGGGAAAAGGGGATGGCTACACCTTC.